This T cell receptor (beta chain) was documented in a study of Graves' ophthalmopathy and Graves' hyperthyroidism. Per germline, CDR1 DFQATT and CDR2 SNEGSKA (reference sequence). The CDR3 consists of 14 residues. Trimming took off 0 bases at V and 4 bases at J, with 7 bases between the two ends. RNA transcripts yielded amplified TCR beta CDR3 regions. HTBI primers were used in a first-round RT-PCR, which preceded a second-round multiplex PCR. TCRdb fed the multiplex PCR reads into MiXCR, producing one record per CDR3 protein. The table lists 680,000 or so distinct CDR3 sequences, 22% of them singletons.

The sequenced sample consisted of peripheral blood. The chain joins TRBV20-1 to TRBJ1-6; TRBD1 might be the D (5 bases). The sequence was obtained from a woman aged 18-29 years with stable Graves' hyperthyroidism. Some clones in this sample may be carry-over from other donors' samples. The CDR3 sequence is CSAREQGYNSPLHF. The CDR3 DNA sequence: TGCAGTGCTAGAGAGCAGGGATATAATTCACCCCTCCACTTT.